Reported below is one TCR beta chain. V lost 7 bases, J lost 6 bases, and 14 bases stayed unmatched. Germline CDR1 and CDR2: SGDLS and YYNGEE. CDR3 length equals 17 residues. This specimen belongs to a study of T cell responses to AZD1222 COVID-19 vaccine. Method: immunoSEQ multiplex PCR; TCRdb's copy keeps in-frame clones and lacks some. The sample carries some 130,000 clones, 80% to 95% recorded once. The sequenced sample was peripheral blood, obtained on day 0 of AZD1222 vaccination. V usage is TRBV9 and J usage is TRBJ1-6, with 9 positions matching TRBD1. The receptor's source is an adult in good health. The CDR3 sequence: CASQGSGTGLRNSPLHF. The CDR3, as DNA: TGTGCCAGCCAGGGATCCGGGACAGGGCTTCGTAATTCACCCCTCCACTTT.